The following is a T cell receptor beta chain sequence with its context. What it recognizes is unknown. TCRdb's copy holds only in-frame clones and misses some; the assay was immunoSEQ multiplex PCR. The repertoire consists of about half a million clones, with about 85% occurring once and the leading ten covering over 10%. The germline gives CDR1 SNHLY, CDR2 FYNNEI. The CDR3 has 15 residues. Trimming stripped 7 bases from V and 7 bases from J, with 19 bases between. These data are taken from a study of shared clonotypes between healthy human individuals. About the study: The cohort had a couple of women and a few men, ages 18 to 49. General observations from the study: A small donor pool kept down the genetic and exposure-history diversity that was represented.

The V call is TRBV2, the J call TRBJ2-2; tentatively, D is TRBD1 or TRBD2 (6 bases each). The sequence derives from a middle-aged woman in good health. Some clones in this sample may be carry-over from other donors' samples. The sequenced sample was PBMCs. The CDR3 coding sequence is TGTGCCAGCAAAGGGACCAGAGGGGGAGGCGGGGAGCTGTTTTTT. It yields the protein CASKGTRGGGGELFF.